Included here is one T cell receptor beta chain sequence, with context. The source of the sample is a study of monozygotic twins with inflammatory bowel disease. The CDR3 has 12 residues. CDR1 is MDHEN and CDR2 is SYDVKM in the germline V gene. After re-calling the 5' RACE reads, TCRdb lists one entry per CDR3 protein, DNA absent. This sample's clone table lists about 110,000 distinct CDR3 sequences. The origin of this receptor is a human donor with ulcerative colitis or Crohn's disease, or a healthy co-twin of an affected twin (not recorded which). Material for sequencing was blood. V and J are TRBV28 and TRBJ2-7; without DNA, the TCRdb call of TRBD1 cannot be checked. CDR3: CASSWTGDEQYF.